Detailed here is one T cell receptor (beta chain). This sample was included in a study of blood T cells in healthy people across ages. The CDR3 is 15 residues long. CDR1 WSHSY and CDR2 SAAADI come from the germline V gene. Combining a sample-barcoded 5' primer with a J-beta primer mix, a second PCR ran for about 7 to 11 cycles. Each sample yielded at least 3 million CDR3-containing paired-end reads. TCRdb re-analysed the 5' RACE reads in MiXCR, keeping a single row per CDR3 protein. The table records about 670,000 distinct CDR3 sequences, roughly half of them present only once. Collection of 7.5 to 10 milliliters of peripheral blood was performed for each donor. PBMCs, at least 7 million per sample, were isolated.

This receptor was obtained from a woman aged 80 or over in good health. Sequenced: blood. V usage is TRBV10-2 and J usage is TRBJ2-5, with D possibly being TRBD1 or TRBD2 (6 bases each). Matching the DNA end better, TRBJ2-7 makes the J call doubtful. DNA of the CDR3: TGCGCCAGCAGTGTTCGACGGGGGCCTCCCTACGAGCAGTACTTC. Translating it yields CASSVRRGPPYEQYF.